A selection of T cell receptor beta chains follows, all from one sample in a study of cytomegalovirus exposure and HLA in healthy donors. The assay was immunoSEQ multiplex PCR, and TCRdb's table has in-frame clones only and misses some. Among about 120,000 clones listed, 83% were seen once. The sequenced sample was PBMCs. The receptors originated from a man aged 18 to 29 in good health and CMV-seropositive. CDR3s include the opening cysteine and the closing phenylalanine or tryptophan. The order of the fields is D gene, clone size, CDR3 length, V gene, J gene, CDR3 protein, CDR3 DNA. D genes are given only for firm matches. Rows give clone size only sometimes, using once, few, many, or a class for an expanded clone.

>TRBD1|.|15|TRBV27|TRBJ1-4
CASSPWDRLNEKLFF
TGTGCCAGCAGTCCCTGGGACAGACTCAATGAAAAACTGTTTTTT
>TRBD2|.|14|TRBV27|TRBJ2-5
CASSYLAGGETQYF
TGTGCCAGCAGTTACCTAGCGGGGGGGGAGACCCAGTACTTC
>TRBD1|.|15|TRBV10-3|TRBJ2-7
CAISASGTADDEQYF
TGTGCCATCAGTGCATCCGGGACAGCTGATGACGAGCAGTACTTC
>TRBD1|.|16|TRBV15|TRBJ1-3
CATSPPQGVAGNTIYF
TGTGCCACCAGCCCCCCGCAGGGGGTGGCTGGAAACACCATATATTTT
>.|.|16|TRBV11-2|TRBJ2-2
CASSSLKGPVTGELFF
TGTGCCAGCAGCTCCTTAAAGGGGCCTGTCACCGGGGAGCTGTTTTTT
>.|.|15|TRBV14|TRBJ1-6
CASSRTTAQNSPLHF
TGTGCCAGCAGCCGAACGACAGCCCAAAATTCACCCCTCCACTTT
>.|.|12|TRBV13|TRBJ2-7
CASSLGGGEQYF
TGTGCCAGCAGCTTAGGGGGGGGCGAGCAGTACTTC
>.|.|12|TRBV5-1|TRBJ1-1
CASSLRGTEAFF
TGCGCCAGCAGCTTGCGGGGCACTGAAGCTTTCTTT
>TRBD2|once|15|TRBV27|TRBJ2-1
CASTDGTSGVNEQFF
TGTGCCAGCACCGACGGGACTAGCGGTGTCAATGAGCAGTTCTTC
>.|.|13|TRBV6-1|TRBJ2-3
CASILGATDTQYF
TGTGCCAGCATTCTGGGGGCAACAGATACGCAGTATTTT
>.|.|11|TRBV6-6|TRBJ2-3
CASSPADTQYF
TGTGCCAGCAGTCCCGCGGATACGCAGTATTTT
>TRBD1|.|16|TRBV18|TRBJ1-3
CASSVPTGAHGNTIYF
TGTGCCAGCTCGGTCCCCACAGGGGCACACGGAAACACCATATATTTT
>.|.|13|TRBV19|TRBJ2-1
CASSIGGGNEQFF
TGTGCCAGTAGTATAGGAGGGGGCAATGAGCAGTTCTTC
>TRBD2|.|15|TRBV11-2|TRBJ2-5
CASSFSSGGAETQYF
TGTGCCAGCAGCTTCTCGAGCGGGGGGGCCGAGACCCAGTACTTC
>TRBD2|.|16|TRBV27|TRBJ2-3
CASSRLLGGGSDTQYF
TGTGCCAGCAGTCGCCTCCTCGGCGGGGGATCAGATACGCAGTATTTT
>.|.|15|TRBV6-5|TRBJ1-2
CASRFSPNSYYGYTF
TGTGCCAGCAGGTTCTCCCCTAACAGTTACTATGGCTACACCTTC
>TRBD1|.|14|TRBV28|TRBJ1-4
CASSQNRGERKLFF
TGTGCCAGCAGCCAAAACAGGGGAGAGAGAAAACTGTTTTTT
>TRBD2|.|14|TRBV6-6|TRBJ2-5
CASTLAGTPETQYF
TGTGCCAGCACCCTAGCGGGGACCCCTGAGACCCAGTACTTC
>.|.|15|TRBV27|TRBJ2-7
CASSLSPGGGYEQYF
TGTGCCAGCAGTTTATCTCCCGGTGGAGGTTACGAGCAGTACTTC
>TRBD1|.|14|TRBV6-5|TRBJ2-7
CASSYRDRGYEQYF
TGTGCCAGCAGTTACCGGGACAGGGGCTACGAGCAGTACTTC
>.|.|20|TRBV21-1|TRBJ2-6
CASSKIPVTGGAEGANVLTF
TGTGCCAGCAGCAAAATACCTGTGACAGGGGGCGCCGAGGGGGCCAACGTCCTGACTTTC
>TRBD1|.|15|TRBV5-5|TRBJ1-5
CASSREAGGVQPQHF
TGTGCCAGCAGCCGAGAGGCAGGGGGCGTTCAGCCCCAGCATTTT
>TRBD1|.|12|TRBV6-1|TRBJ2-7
CAHLGTGLEQYF
TGTGCTCACCTCGGGACAGGCCTCGAGCAGTACTTC
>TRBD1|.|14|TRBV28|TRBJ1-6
CASSLGQGKAPLHF
TGTGCCAGCAGTTTAGGACAGGGCAAAGCACCCCTCCACTTT
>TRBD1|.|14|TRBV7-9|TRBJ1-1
CASSLGTGVIEAFF
TGTGCCAGCAGCTTAGGGACAGGGGTAATTGAAGCTTTCTTT
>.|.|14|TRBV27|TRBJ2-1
CASRETVTYNEQFF
TGTGCCAGCAGGGAGACGGTAACCTACAATGAGCAGTTCTTC
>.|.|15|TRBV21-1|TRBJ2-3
CASSKGRDRTDTQYF
TGTGCCAGCAGCAAAGGGAGGGATCGGACAGATACGCAGTATTTT
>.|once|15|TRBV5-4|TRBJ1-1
CASSPGRQKNTEAFF
TGTGCCAGCAGCCCCGGCCGACAGAAGAACACTGAAGCTTTCTTT
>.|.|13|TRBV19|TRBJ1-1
CASSITSNTEAFF
TGTGCCAGTAGTATAACTTCGAACACTGAAGCTTTCTTT
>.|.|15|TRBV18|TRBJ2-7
CASSQPSDSLYEQYF
TGTGCCAGCTCACAACCCTCCGACAGTCTATACGAGCAGTACTTC
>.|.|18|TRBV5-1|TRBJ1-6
CASSLAGHSNSYNSPLHF
TGCGCCAGCAGCTTGGCGGGACATTCTAATTCCTATAATTCACCCCTCCACTTT
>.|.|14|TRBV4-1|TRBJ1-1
CASSQEGAAKEAFF
TGCGCCAGCAGCCAAGAGGGGGCAGCAAAAGAAGCTTTCTTT
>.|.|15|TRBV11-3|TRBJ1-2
CASSSPPPPLYGYTF
TGTGCCAGCAGCTCCCCTCCCCCTCCTCTTTATGGCTACACCTTC
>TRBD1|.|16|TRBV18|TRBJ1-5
CASSLGQGYSNQPQHF
TGTGCCAGCTCCCTGGGACAGGGATATAGCAATCAGCCCCAGCATTTT
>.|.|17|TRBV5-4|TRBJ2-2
CASSLGGYGTNTGELFF
TGTGCCAGCAGCTTGGGAGGGTATGGGACGAACACCGGGGAGCTGTTTTTT
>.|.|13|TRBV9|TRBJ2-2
CASSAGVTGELFF
TGTGCCAGCAGCGCAGGGGTCACCGGGGAGCTGTTTTTT
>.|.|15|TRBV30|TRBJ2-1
CAWSSSPSSYNEQFF
TGTGCCTGGAGTAGTTCGCCGAGCTCCTACAATGAGCAGTTCTTC
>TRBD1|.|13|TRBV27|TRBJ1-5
CASATGSNQPQHF
TGTGCCAGCGCGACAGGGTCAAATCAGCCCCAGCATTTT
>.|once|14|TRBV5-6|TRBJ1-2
CASSLKVSYYGYTF
TGTGCCAGCAGCTTGAAAGTAAGCTACTATGGCTACACCTTC
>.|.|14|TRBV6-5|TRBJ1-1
CASRPPSMNTEAFF
TGTGCCAGCAGGCCTCCTTCTATGAACACTGAAGCTTTCTTT
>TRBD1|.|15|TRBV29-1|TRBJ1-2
CSVPGQDGLGYGYTF
TGCAGCGTCCCTGGACAGGACGGATTGGGCTATGGCTACACCTTC
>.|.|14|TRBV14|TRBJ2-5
CASSQRGGSVTQYF
TGTGCCAGCAGCCAAAGGGGAGGTAGTGTGACCCAGTACTTC
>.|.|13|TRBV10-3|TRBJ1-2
CAISDRGNYGYTF
TGTGCCATCAGTGACAGGGGTAACTATGGCTACACCTTC
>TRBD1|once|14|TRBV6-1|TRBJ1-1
CASRRDRVTTEAFF
TGTGCCAGCAGGCGGGACAGGGTCACGACTGAAGCTTTCTTT
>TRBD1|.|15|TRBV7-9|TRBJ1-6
CASSSGQEVGSPLHF
TGTGCCAGCAGCTCCGGACAGGAGGTCGGTTCACCCCTCCACTTT
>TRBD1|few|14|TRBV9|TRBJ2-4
CASSNGQDKNIQYF
TGTGCCAGCAGCAACGGACAGGACAAAAACATTCAGTACTTC
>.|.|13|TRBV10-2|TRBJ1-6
CASSESVNSPLHF
TGCGCCAGCAGTGAGTCCGTTAATTCACCCCTCCACTTT
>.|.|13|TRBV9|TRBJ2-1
CAVRDGDPGGQFF
TGTGCCGTGCGGGATGGGGACCCCGGGGGGCAGTTCTTC
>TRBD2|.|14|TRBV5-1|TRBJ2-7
CASSLQRGDYEQYF
TGCGCCAGCAGCTTGCAGCGGGGCGACTACGAGCAGTACTTC
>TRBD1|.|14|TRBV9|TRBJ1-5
CASSQTGDVQPQHF
TGTGCCAGCAGCCAGACAGGGGATGTGCAGCCCCAGCATTTT
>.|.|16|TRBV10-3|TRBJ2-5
CAISESGVVLGETQYF
TGTGCCATCAGTGAGTCAGGGGTTGTACTTGGGGAGACCCAGTACTTC
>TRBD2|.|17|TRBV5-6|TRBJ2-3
CASTQLRLAGSTDTQYF
TGTGCCAGCACTCAACTTCGGCTAGCGGGGAGCACAGATACGCAGTATTTT
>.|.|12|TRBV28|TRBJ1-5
CASTDRFTPQHF
TGTGCCAGCACTGACAGGTTCACCCCCCAGCATTTT
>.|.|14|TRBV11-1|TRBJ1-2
CASSPSQGVGGYTF
TGTGCCAGCAGCCCCTCACAGGGAGTAGGCGGCTACACCTTC
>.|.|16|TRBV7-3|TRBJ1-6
CASSLASDILNSPLHF
TGTGCCAGCAGCTTAGCCTCGGACATCTTAAATTCACCCCTCCACTTT